This T cell receptor (beta chain) was sequenced for a study of PD-1 blockade in mismatch repair-deficient tumors. Study-level background: Enrolled about 2012-2016, patients had progressing, pretreated mismatch repair-deficient cancers of 12 types. Overall study findings and caveats: Rapid post-treatment expansion, then contraction, generally preceding radiologic response, marked tumor-resident clones.

The CDR3 extends over 12 amino acids. Germline CDR1 is SGHNT and CDR2 is YENEEA. V lost 0 bases and J lost 10, with 9 bases in between. Notes on this clone: No antigen is known for it.

Using immunoSEQ multiplex PCR, the repertoire was profiled, and TCRdb retains in-frame clones only, with some absent. The data show about 49,000 clones, 65% to 80% seen once. Mismatch repair deficiency was confirmed in all patients, by PCR or immunohistochemistry. TCRs were sequenced from a few patients responding to pembrolizumab. Material: PBMCs, obtained before pembrolizumab treatment. V and J are TRBV11-3 and TRBJ1-1; D is perhaps TRBD1 (5 bases). The sequence was obtained from an adult with mismatch repair-deficient cancer. The CDR3 DNA follows: TGTGCCAGCAGCTTAGATATGGGGGGAGCTTTCTTT. Amino acids: CASSLDMGGAFF.